This entry lists 29 T cell receptor beta chains sequenced from one sample in a study of T cell changes during pregnancy in multiple sclerosis. The assay was immunoSEQ multiplex PCR, and TCRdb's table has in-frame clones only and misses some. This sample carries approximately 110,000 clones, just over 90% of them seen once, and the ten largest clones take about 3%. Here the sequenced sample was peripheral blood, taken after pregnancy. These TCRs come from a female donor with multiple sclerosis, enrolled in a pregnancy study.

The chain employs TRBV9 and TRBJ2-5; D not resolved. V lost 2 bases to trimming and J lost 5 bases, with 13 bases between them. CDR1 SGDLS and CDR2 YYNGEE come from the germline V gene. The CDR3 consists of 14 residues. This chain's CDR3 is CASSVTEAEETQYF. CDR3 nucleotide sequence: TGTGCCAGCAGCGTTACCGAGGCAGAGGAGACCCAGTACTTC.

The chain recombines TRBV7-2 with TRBJ2-5; 7 bases match TRBD2. The CDR3 consists of 17 residues. The germline V gene encodes CDR1 SGHTA and CDR2 FQGNSA. The ends lost 0 bases at V and 1 base at J; junction bases unmatched: 8. CDR3 sequence: CASSLALTSGGQETQYF. CDR3 DNA sequence: TGTGCCAGCAGCTTAGCGCTCACCTCGGGGGGCCAAGAGACCCAGTACTTC.

The chain recombines TRBV23-1 with TRBJ1-6; D call uncertain. TRBV23-1 is classed as an ORF, of uncertain function. There are 18 residues in the CDR3. Trimming stripped 4 bases from V and 0 bases from J, with 16 bases between. The CDR3 sequence is CASSRASIVPSYNSPLHF. Written as DNA, the CDR3 is TGCGCCAGCAGTCGAGCTTCGATAGTCCCCTCCTATAATTCACCCCTCCACTTT.

This clone was recorded only once. The rearrangement joins TRBV7-8 to TRBJ1-1, with D possibly TRBD1 on 5 matching bases. Germline V gene sequence: CDR1 SGHVS, CDR2 FQNEAQ. V lost 5 bases and J lost 4, with 26 bases in between. This CDR3 spans 18 amino acids. The CDR3 DNA is TGTGCCAGCAGCCCCTGGGGGGAGGGGATGGATCGGAGCACTGAAGCTTTCTTT. This gives the protein CASSPWGEGMDRSTEAFF.

V and J are TRBV29-1 and TRBJ2-7; no reliable D call. Trimming took off 5 bases at V and 2 bases at J, with 10 bases between the two ends. CDR1 and CDR2 from the germline V gene are SQVTM and ANQGSEA. CDR3 length: 12 residues. The CDR3 reads CSVLDHPYEQYF. CDR3 coding DNA: TGCAGCGTTCTAGATCATCCCTACGAGCAGTACTTC.

The V gene is TRBV15, the J gene TRBJ1-6, with TRBD1 as a possible D gene (5 bases). The germline V gene has CDR1 LNHNV and CDR2 YYDKDF (reference sequence). V was pared by 3 bases and J by 7 bases, with 10 bases between. The CDR3 extends over 14 amino acids. CDR3 loop: CATSRTAENSPLHF. As DNA, the CDR3 is TGTGCCACCAGCAGGACAGCTGAGAATTCACCCCTCCACTTT.

CDR3 DNA sequence: TGTGCCAGCAGTTACTCAGCGGGGGCCACAGATACGCAGTATTTT. Residues: CASSYSAGATDTQYF. The rearrangement joins TRBV6-5 to TRBJ2-3; 8 bases map to TRBD2. Germline values: CDR1 MNHEY, CDR2 SVGAGI. This CDR3 is 15 amino acids long. Trimming removed 0 bases from V and 2 bases from J; junction bases left unmatched: 1.

Regarding this clone: The same CDR3 also results from other DNA sequences found in this sample. This chain links TRBV27 with TRBJ2-3, with 7 bases lining up with TRBD1. Germline V lookup: CDR1 MNHEY, CDR2 SMNVEV (reference sequence). The trim removed 1 base at V and 3 bases at J, leaving 1 base unmatched. CDR3 length equals 14 residues. The CDR3 here is CASSLLQGTDTQYF. DNA for the CDR3: TGTGCCAGCAGTTTATTACAGGGGACAGATACGCAGTATTTT.

The chain combines TRBV9 with TRBJ1-6; 8 bases agree with TRBD1. This CDR3 has 14 residues. The germline CDR1 and CDR2 sequences are SGDLS and YYNGEE. Trimming cost V 5 bases and J 7 bases; bases outside gene matches: 5. CDR3 protein: CASSVDRGNSPLHF. DNA of the CDR3: TGTGCCAGCAGTGTTGACAGGGGCAATTCACCCCTCCACTTT. Looking up the rest from reference TRBV9 and TRBJ1-6 gives the full variable domain: DSGVTQTPKHLITATGQRVTLRCSPRSGDLSVYWYQQSLDQGLQFLIQYYNGEERAKGNILERFSAQQFPDLHSELNLSSLELGDSALYFCASSVDRGNSPLHFGNGTRLTVT.

V is TRBV21-1 and J is TRBJ1-6; the table's D call, TRBD1, has no DNA check behind it. TRBV21-1 is annotated as a pseudogene. The CDR3 contains 18 residues. CDR3 DNA: TGTGCCAGCAGCATCGTTCCATCTAGGGGGACCTATAATTCACCCCTCCACTTT. It translates to CASSIVPSRGTYNSPLHF.

The chain recombines TRBV6-9 with TRBJ2-7, with D uncertain. Germline assignment: CDR1 MNHGY and CDR2 SVAAGI. The CDR3 is 13 amino acids. V lost 5 bases, J lost 3 bases, and 11 bases lay in between. The CDR3 coding sequence is TGTGCCAGCAGTCCCCCTGTCGGCTACGAGCAGTACTTC. It codes for CASSPPVGYEQYF.

The J gene is TRBJ2-2, the V gene TRBV4-2, with TRBD2 as a possible D gene (5 bases). The CDR3 has 17 amino acids. Germline loops: CDR1 LGHNA, CDR2 YNFKEQ. Trimming removed 1 base at V and 2 bases at J, with 14 bases between. The CDR3 protein is CASSQGPRGSNTGELFF. The CDR3 nucleotides are TGTGCCAGCAGCCAAGGGCCGCGAGGGAGCAACACCGGGGAGCTGTTTTTT.

The CDR3 is CASSHLGGRGTEAFF. In DNA form, the CDR3 reads TGTGCCAGCAGCCACCTCGGGGGGCGCGGCACTGAAGCTTTCTTT. J is TRBJ1-1 and V is TRBV7-3, with a possible D match to TRBD1 (6 bases). The CDR3 is 15 residues long. V lost 5 bases to trimming and J lost 4 bases, with 17 bases between them. Per the germline V gene, CDR1 is SGHTA and CDR2 is FQGTGA.

The chain employs TRBV7-2 and TRBJ2-4, with D possibly TRBD1 on 7 matching bases. CDR3 length: 14 amino acids. CDR1 is SGHTA, CDR2 FQGNSA, per germline. V was shortened by 5 bases and J by 1 base, with 9 bases between the two germline ends. CDR3 nucleotide sequence: TGTGCCAGCAGCGCGGGACAGGCCAAAAACATTCAGTACTTC. It is translated as CASSAGQAKNIQYF.

The chain links TRBV5-4 to TRBJ2-7, with a tentative D call TRBD2 (6 bases). The CDR3 extends over 14 amino acids. V lost 3 bases to trimming and J lost 3 bases, with 13 bases between them. Germline V gene sequence: CDR1 SGHNT, CDR2 YYREEE (reference sequence). CDR3 in amino acids: CASSSGLGGYEQYF. CDR3 in DNA: TGTGCCAGCAGCTCGGGACTCGGAGGCTACGAGCAGTACTTC. Full variable domain (outside the CDR3, taken from reference TRBV5-4 and TRBJ2-7): ETGVTQSPTHLIKTRGQQVTLRCSSQSGHNTVSWYQQALGQGPQFIFQYYREEENGRGNFPPRFSGLQFPNYSSELNVNALELDDSALYLCASSSGLGGYEQYFGPGTRLTVT.

V and J are TRBV5-1 and TRBJ2-6; the D gene is possibly TRBD2 (6 bases). Trimming took 4 bases from V and 2 from J, leaving 16 bases between them. Germline V gene data show CDR1 as SGHRS and CDR2 as YFSETQ. This CDR3 spans 17 amino acids. The CDR3 sequence: CASSHLGGNPGANVLTF. The DNA for the CDR3 is TGCGCCAGCAGCCATTTGGGGGGTAATCCTGGGGCCAACGTCCTGACTTTC.

The rearrangement joins TRBV4-1 to TRBJ2-5; perhaps TRBD2 as D (5 bases). Germline V lookup: CDR1 MGHRA, CDR2 YSYEKL. The CDR3 is 12 amino acids. With 1 base removed from V and 5 bases from J, the gap between germline ends came to 5 bases. The CDR3 loop reads CASSQGGETQYF. The CDR3 DNA sequence: TGCGCCAGCAGCCAAGGAGGGGAGACCCAGTACTTC.

The rearrangement links TRBV7-9 to TRBJ2-1, with D uncertain. V lost 8 bases and J lost 7, with 15 bases in between. Germline V gene sequence: CDR1 SEHNR, CDR2 FQNEAQ (reference sequence). This CDR3 has 13 residues. CDR3 bases: TGTGCCAGCCGGGTTGTCGCGGATAATGAGCAGTTCTTC. Its translation: CASRVVADNEQFF.

The chain links TRBV7-3 to TRBJ1-2, with D maybe TRBD1 (5 bases). The V and J ends lost 1 base and 6 bases respectively, with 24 bases between them. The V gene's germline CDR1 is SGHTA and CDR2 FQGTGA. The CDR3 totals 18 residues. The CDR3: CASSLNSRGLGSLDGYTF. CDR3 nucleotide sequence: TGTGCCAGCAGCTTAAATTCTAGGGGACTTGGCAGTCTGGATGGCTACACCTTC.

The V and J genes are TRBV29-1 and TRBJ1-1; no firm D call. The V gene's germline CDR1 is SQVTM and CDR2 ANQGSEA. The CDR3 has 13 residues. V was cut by 4 bases and J by 1 base, with 10 bases left in between. The CDR3 region is CSVVESANTEAFF. The CDR3 coding sequence is TGCAGCGTTGTGGAGTCAGCGAACACTGAAGCTTTCTTT.

The chain links TRBV18 to TRBJ1-1, with 8 positions matching TRBD1. The V gene's germline CDR1 is KGHSH and CDR2 LQKENI. Unmatched junction bases numbered 3, after V lost 2 bases and J lost 1 base. CDR3 length equals 15 residues. The DNA of the CDR3 is TGTGCCAGCTCACCAGAACAGGGGGAGAACACTGAAGCTTTCTTT. Encoded protein: CASSPEQGENTEAFF.

The V and J genes are TRBV7-2 and TRBJ2-7; TRBD1 agrees at 10 bases. With 4 bases clipped from V and 5 bases from J, the junction kept 14 bases outside the gene matches. CDR1 and CDR2 (germline): SGHTA, FQGNSA. This CDR3 is built from 17 residues. CDR3 sequence (DNA): TGTGCCAGCAGCTCCTTTCCGGGACAGGGGATTGGGAACGAGCAGTACTTC. This encodes CASSSFPGQGIGNEQYF.

This sequence joins TRBV6-5 and TRBJ2-7; 10 positions match TRBD1. The CDR3 totals 15 residues. Per germline, CDR1 MNHEY and CDR2 SVGAGI. After removal of 6 bases from V and 2 bases from J, the junction contained 7 bases not matched to a gene. The CDR3 region has the DNA TGTGCCAGCAGCAACCGGGACAGGGGCACCTACGAGCAGTACTTC. It encodes CASSNRDRGTYEQYF.

The chain combines TRBV5-1 with TRBJ2-5, with D maybe TRBD1 (6 bases). The CDR3 sequence is 14 residues long. Germline V lookup: CDR1 SGHRS, CDR2 YFSETQ. V was cut by 4 bases and J by 1 base, with 11 bases left in between. CDR3 bases: TGCGCCAGCAGCATCTGGACAGCCCAAGAGACCCAGTACTTC. This translates into CASSIWTAQETQYF.

The V gene is TRBV18, the J gene TRBJ2-3; 9 bases agree with TRBD1. The ends lost 6 bases at V and 3 bases at J; junction bases unmatched: 4. Germline V CDR1 and CDR2: KGHSH, LQKENI. This CDR3 is 14 amino acids long. DNA for the CDR3: TGTGCCAGCTCCCAGACAGGGGGGACAGATACGCAGTATTTT. It yields the protein CASSQTGGTDTQYF.

This chain connects TRBV15 to TRBJ1-4; D is unresolved. Germline V gene lookup returns CDR1 LNHNV and CDR2 YYDKDF (reference sequence). The V and J ends lost 6 bases and 2 bases respectively, with 10 bases between them. This CDR3 is built from 14 residues. DNA for the CDR3: TGTGCCACCAGATACCGAGCTACTAATGAAAAACTGTTTTTT. It translates to CATRYRATNEKLFF.

The rearrangement uses TRBV29-1 and TRBJ2-5, with D possibly matching TRBD1 (6 bases). The length of the CDR3 is 12 residues. V gave up 6 bases and J gave up 9 bases, with 17 bases separating them. Per germline, CDR1 SQVTM and CDR2 ANQGSEA. The CDR3 spells CSVDRTSGAQYF. Written as DNA, the CDR3 is TGCAGCGTAGACAGGACGTCCGGGGCCCAGTACTTC.

The genes are TRBV4-2 and TRBJ2-7; 7 nucleotides align to TRBD1. With V trimmed by 0 bases and J by 4 bases, 6 bases remained unmatched. This CDR3 has 15 residues. In germline, CDR1 is LGHNA, CDR2 YNFKEQ. CDR3 bases: TGTGCCAGCAGCCAAGATGGGGGACAGTTTTACGAGCAGTACTTC. Protein: CASSQDGGQFYEQYF.

This sequence joins TRBV2 and TRBJ2-7; perhaps TRBD1 as D (6 bases). Germline CDR1 is SNHLY and CDR2 is FYNNEI. V was pared by 2 bases and J by 6 bases, with 20 bases between. The CDR3 covers 16 residues. CDR3 sequence (DNA): TGTGCCAGCAGTGAACGGGAACAGGGCGCGTTCTGCGAGCAGTACTTC. Protein: CASSEREQGAFCEQYF.